The T cell receptor (beta chain) under discussion was sequenced for a study of technical replicates of blood from a handful of donors. The germline V gene encodes CDR1 SGHDN and CDR2 FVKESK. The CDR3 sequence is 14 residues long. V lost 6 bases and J lost 1; bases outside the gene matches: 1. Profiled with immunoSEQ multiplex PCR; TCRdb holds only in-frame clones, not every one. The profile shows tens of thousands of clones, around 90% of them singletons. The TCR originated in a human donor in good health. The chain recombines TRBV14 with TRBJ2-5, with 11 bases identical to TRBD2. The sample consisted of T cells isolated from PBMCs. This CDR3 is CASRLAGGQETQYF. CDR3 nucleotides: TGTGCCAGCAGGCTAGCGGGGGGCCAAGAGACCCAGTACTTC.